This TCR beta chain was captured by sequencing in a study of blood T cell repertoires in COVID-19. About the research overall: There were acute and convalescent COVID-19 samples, and they came from the United States, Italy and Spain. The analysed material was cDNA or gDNA that came from T cells, B-cell-depleted T cells, or PBMCs.

The CDR3 extends over 14 amino acids. Germline CDR1 is GTSNPN and CDR2 is SVGIG (reference sequence). The V end was cut by 2 bases, the J end by 5 bases, with 15 bases between. In the study's own analysis: Estimates of nucleated cell counts were drawn from the amplification of reference gene primers. The repertoire was sequenced with immunoSEQ multiplex PCR; TCRdb's copy has only in-frame clones and lacks some. V and J calls and clone size are as listed in that table; D and trimming were resolved from the DNA. Among some 100,000 clones listed, 70% to 90% were seen once. The chain is built from TRBV30 and TRBJ2-5; D is possibly TRBD2 (5 bases). The sample taken for sequencing was peripheral blood. The source of this sequence is a human donor in a cohort sampled during active COVID-19. The CDR3 nucleotides read TGTGCCTGGAGTTTCGAGCGGCCCCGGGAGACCCAGTACTTC. Translation gives CAWSFERPRETQYF.